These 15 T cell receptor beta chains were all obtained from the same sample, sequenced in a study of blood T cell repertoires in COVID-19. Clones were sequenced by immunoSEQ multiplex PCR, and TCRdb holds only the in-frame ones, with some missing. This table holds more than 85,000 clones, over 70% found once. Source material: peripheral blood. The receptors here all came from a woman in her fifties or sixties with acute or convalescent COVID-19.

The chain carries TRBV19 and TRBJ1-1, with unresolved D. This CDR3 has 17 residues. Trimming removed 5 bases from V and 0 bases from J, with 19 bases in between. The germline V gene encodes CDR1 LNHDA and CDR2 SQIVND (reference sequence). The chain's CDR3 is CASSPNSRRLMNTEAFF. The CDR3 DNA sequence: TGTGCCAGTAGTCCTAACAGTCGCCGTTTAATGAACACTGAAGCTTTCTTT.

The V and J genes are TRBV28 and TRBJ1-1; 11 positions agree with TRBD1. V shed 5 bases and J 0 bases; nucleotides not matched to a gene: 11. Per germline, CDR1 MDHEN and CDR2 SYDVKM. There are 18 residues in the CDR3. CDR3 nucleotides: TGTGCCAGCAGTCCCCCCCCTGGACAGGGGGCGATGAACACTGAAGCTTTCTTT. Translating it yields CASSPPPGQGAMNTEAFF.

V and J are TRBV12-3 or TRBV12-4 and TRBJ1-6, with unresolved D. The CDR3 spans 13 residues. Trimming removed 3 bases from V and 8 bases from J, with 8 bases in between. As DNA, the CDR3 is TGTGCCAGCAGTTTGCGGGGAGATTCACCCCTCCACTTT. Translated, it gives CASSLRGDSPLHF.

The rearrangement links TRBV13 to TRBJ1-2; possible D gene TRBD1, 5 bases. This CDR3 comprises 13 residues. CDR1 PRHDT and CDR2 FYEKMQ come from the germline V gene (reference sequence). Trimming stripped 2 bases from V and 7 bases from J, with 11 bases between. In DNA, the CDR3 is TGTGCCAGCAGCTTAAGACAGTCGGCTGGCTACACCTTC. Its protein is CASSLRQSAGYTF.

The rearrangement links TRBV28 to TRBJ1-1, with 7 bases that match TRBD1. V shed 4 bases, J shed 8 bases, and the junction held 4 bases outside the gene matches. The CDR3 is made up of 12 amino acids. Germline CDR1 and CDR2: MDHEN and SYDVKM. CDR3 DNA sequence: TGTGCCAGCAGTTCGACAGGGACGGAAGCTTTCTTT. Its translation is CASSSTGTEAFF.

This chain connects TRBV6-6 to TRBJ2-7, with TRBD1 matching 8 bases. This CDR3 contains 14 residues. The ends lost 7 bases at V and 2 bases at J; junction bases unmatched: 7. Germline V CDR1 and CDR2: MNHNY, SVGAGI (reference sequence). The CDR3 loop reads CASIEGQGAYEQYF. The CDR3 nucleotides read TGTGCCAGCATCGAAGGACAGGGCGCCTACGAGCAGTACTTC.

For the CDR3, the DNA is TGTGCCAGCAGAATAGGTCCGGGGGTCGCTGAAGCTTTCTTT. It yields the protein CASRIGPGVAEAFF. This chain joins TRBV5-5 and TRBJ1-1; D is possibly TRBD1 (5 bases). Germline CDR1 SGHKS, CDR2 YYEKEE (reference sequence). Trimming took off 5 bases at V and 6 bases at J, with 17 bases between the two ends. The CDR3 has 14 residues.

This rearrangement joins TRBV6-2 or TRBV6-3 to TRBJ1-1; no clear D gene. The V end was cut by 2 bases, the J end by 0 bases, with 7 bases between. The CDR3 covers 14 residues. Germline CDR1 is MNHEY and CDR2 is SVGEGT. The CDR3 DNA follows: TGTGCCAGCAGTTACCCAGTCCTGAACACTGAAGCTTTCTTT. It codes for CASSYPVLNTEAFF.

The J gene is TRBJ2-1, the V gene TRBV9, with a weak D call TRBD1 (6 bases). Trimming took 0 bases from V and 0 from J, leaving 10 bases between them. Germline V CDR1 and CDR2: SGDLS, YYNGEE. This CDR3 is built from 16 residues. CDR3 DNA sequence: TGTGCCAGCAGCGTAGGTCCAGGGGTCTCCTACAATGAGCAGTTCTTC. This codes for CASSVGPGVSYNEQFF.

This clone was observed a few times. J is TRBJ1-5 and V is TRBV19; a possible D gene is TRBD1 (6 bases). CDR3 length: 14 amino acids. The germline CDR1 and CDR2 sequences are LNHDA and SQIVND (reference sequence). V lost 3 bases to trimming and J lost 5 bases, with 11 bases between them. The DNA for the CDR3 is TGTGCCAGTAGTATCAGGGGCTACGATCAGCCCCAGCATTTT. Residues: CASSIRGYDQPQHF. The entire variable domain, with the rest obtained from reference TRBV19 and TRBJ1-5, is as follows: DGGITQSPKYLFRKEGQNVTLSCEQNLNHDAMYWYRQDPGQGLRLIYYSQIVNDFQKGDIAEGYSVSREKKESFPLTVTSAQKNPTAFYLCASSIRGYDQPQHFGDGTRLSIL.

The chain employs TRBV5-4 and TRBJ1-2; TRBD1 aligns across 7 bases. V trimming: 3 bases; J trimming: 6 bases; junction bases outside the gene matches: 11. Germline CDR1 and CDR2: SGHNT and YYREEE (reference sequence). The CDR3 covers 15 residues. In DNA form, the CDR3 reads TGTGCCAGCAGCTCGCAAGGGGGCGCGTACGATGGCTACACCTTC. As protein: CASSSQGGAYDGYTF.

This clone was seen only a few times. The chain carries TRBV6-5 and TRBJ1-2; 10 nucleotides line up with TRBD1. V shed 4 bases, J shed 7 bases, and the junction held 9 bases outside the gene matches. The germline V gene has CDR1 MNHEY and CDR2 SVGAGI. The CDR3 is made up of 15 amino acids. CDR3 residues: CASSSSGTGEFGYTF. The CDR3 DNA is TGTGCCAGCAGTTCCTCCGGGACAGGGGAATTTGGCTACACCTTC.

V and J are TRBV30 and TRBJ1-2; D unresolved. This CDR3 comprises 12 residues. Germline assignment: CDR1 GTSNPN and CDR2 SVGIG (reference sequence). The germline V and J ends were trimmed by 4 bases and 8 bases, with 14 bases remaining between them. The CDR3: CAWMRDTRGYTF. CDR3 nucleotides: TGTGCCTGGATGAGGGATACACGGGGCTACACCTTC.

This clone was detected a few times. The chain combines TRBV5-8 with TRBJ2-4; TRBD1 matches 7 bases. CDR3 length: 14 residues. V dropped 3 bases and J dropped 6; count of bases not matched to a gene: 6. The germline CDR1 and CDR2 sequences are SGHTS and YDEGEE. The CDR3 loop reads CASSSRGWGNIQYF. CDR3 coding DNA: TGTGCCAGCAGCTCCAGGGGGTGGGGAAACATTCAGTACTTC. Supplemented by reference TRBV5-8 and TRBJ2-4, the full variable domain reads EAGVTQSPTHLIKTRGQQATLRCSPISGHTSVYWYQQALGLGLQFLLWYDEGEERNRGNFPPRFSGRQFPNYSSELNVNALELEDSALYLCASSSRGWGNIQYFGAGTRLSVL.

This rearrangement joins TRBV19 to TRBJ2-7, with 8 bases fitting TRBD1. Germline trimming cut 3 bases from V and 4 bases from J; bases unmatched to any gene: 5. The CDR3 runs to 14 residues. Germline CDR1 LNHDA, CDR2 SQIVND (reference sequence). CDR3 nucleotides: TGTGCCAGTAGTATGGGGACAGGAGCTTACGAGCAGTACTTC. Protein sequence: CASSMGTGAYEQYF.